This paragraph reports one T cell receptor beta chain. The antigen it binds to is not known. No base qualities exist here, and no much larger clone lies one base off it. The entry originates in a study of response to subunit inactivated influenza vaccine (dated by TCRdb to the late 2010s). About the investigation overall: The study used deep quantitative T cell receptor repertoire profiling to track responses to a trivalent subunit inactivated influenza vaccine.

Libraries came from RT-PCR. The listed sequencing device is Illumina HiSeq 2500. The public sequencing data were trimmed at Q25 with fastp and processed into clonotypes with MiXCR by TCRdb, which kept only in-frame beta chains. Every CDR3 protein is listed once, alongside the most common genes and DNA of its rows. The sample table holds about 570,000 distinct CDR3 sequences, of which 10% to 15% were seen once. The top ten constitute roughly 10% of the sample. What the study reported, not specific to this receptor: It was suggested by the authors that each seasonal influenza vaccination may recruit only a limited number of new T cells.

The source material was PBMCs from blood, sampled on the day of vaccination. This receptor was taken from a man aged 50 to 60 who received an inactivated influenza vaccine. Donor details come from another sample of the same person, matched by shared clones.

This receptor has the CDR3 CASSHSRDREAYNEQFF. The sequence in DNA is TGCGCCAGCAGCCATAGTCGGGACAGGGAAGCCTACAATGAGCAGTTCTTC. The chain couples TRBV4-3 to TRBJ2-1, and 9 junction bases match TRBD1. Counted from cysteine to phenylalanine, this CDR3 has 17 amino acids. The kept DNA is CDR3 alone, 51 bases in frame from the first base. Based on the germline V gene, the CDR1 and CDR2 sequences are LGHNA and YSLEER. Trimming removed 3 bases from V and 2 bases from J; the gene matches leave 8 bases unexplained.